The clone carrying this T cell receptor (beta chain) came up a few times. The antigen is undetermined. Unstimulated regulatory T cells (CD4+CD25+CD127-), CD4+CD25- non-regulatory cells, CD4 and CD8 cells were FACS-sorted from thawed PBMCs. Trimming cost V 0 bases and J 5 bases; bases outside gene matches: 9. Per the germline V gene, CDR1 is SQVTM and CDR2 is ANQGSEA. This CDR3 comprises 15 residues. This sample stems from a study of Tregs in tolerant kidney transplant recipients. Study-level results: Some patients' samples used different primers over time, so nucleotide sequences weren't comparable. Findings come from small patient numbers and require larger validation. Biological reproducibility was not directly addressed in this study.

Here immunoSEQ multiplex PCR was the method, and the copy in TCRdb shows in-frame clones only, minus some. Counted here are over 60,000 clones, roughly 89% occurring once; the ten biggest clones make up nearly 0.4%. The J gene is TRBJ2-7, the V gene TRBV29-1; 8 nucleotides line up with TRBD2. Sequences were derived from CD4+ T cells from blood, sampled before the transplant. The sequence was collected from a human donor who received a combined kidney and bone marrow transplant. The CDR3 coding sequence is TGCAGCGTTGAAGATCCAAGCGGGAGAACCCACGAGCAGTACTTC. Its translation is CSVEDPSGRTHEQYF.